Each of the 20 T cell receptor beta chains below was sequenced from the same sample in a study of blood T cell repertoires in COVID-19. Clones were read by immunoSEQ multiplex PCR, and TCRdb kept only the in-frame ones, dropping some. Of 70,000 or so clones detected, about 87% appear once; the ten largest clones hold 6% to 8%. Sequencing used peripheral blood. These receptors were taken from a woman older than 75 with active COVID-19.

V is TRBV2 and J is TRBJ1-1; 7 bases align to TRBD1. The CDR3 runs to 12 residues. V lost 6 bases to trimming and J lost 5 bases; unmatched junction nucleotides: 3. Germline lookup yields CDR1 SNHLY and CDR2 FYNNEI. CDR3 amino acids: CASRRTGTEAFF. CDR3 DNA: TGTGCCAGCAGGCGGACAGGAACTGAAGCTTTCTTT.

The V gene is TRBV2, the J gene TRBJ2-3, with no clear D. There are 14 residues in the CDR3. Germline CDR1 and CDR2: SNHLY and FYNNEI. V lost 10 bases and J lost 3, with 17 bases in between. In DNA form, the CDR3 reads TGTGCCACAGCCCCTCCCCTAGAGACAGATACGCAGTATTTT. It translates to CATAPPLETDTQYF. The variable domain in full, with the rest retrieved from reference TRBV2 and TRBJ2-3, is EPEVTQTPSHQVTQMGQEVILRCVPISNHLYFYWYRQILGQKVEFLVSFYNNEISEKSEIFDDQFSVERPDGSNFTLKIRSTKLEDSAMYFCATAPPLETDTQYFGPGTRLTVL.

The chain is built from TRBV4-3 and TRBJ2-1; possibly TRBD1 for D (6 bases). CDR3 length equals 17 residues. Germline CDR1 reads LGHNA; CDR2 reads YSLEER. Trimming shortened V by 0 bases and J by 3 bases, and 15 bases separated the two germline ends. CDR3 protein: CASSQDSGTRGYNEQFF. The CDR3 DNA follows: TGCGCCAGCAGCCAAGATAGTGGGACAAGGGGCTACAATGAGCAGTTCTTC.

The rearrangement joins TRBV18 to TRBJ2-3; 8 nucleotides align to TRBD2. Trimming at V came to 3 bases and at J to 7 bases, leaving 27 bases not matched to a gene. This CDR3 spans 21 amino acids. Germline-derived CDR1 and CDR2 are KGHSH and LQKENI. The CDR3 is CASSPSARPVTGTRHPYTQYF. The CDR3 DNA follows: TGTGCCAGCTCACCTAGCGCCCGGCCCGTTACCGGGACTAGACATCCTTATACGCAGTATTTT.

This clone has only one observation. The gene calls are TRBV7-2 and TRBJ2-7; tentatively, D is TRBD1 (6 bases). The germline V gene encodes CDR1 SGHTA and CDR2 FQGNSA. V was trimmed by 0 bases and J by 5 bases, leaving 8 bases between them. CDR3 length equals 13 residues. The CDR3 spells CASSLAYRDEQYF. In DNA, the CDR3 is TGTGCCAGCAGCTTAGCTTACAGGGACGAGCAGTACTTC.

The rearrangement joins TRBV19 to TRBJ2-3; the D is unclear. Per germline, CDR1 LNHDA and CDR2 SQIVND (reference sequence). V was pared by 5 bases and J by 2 bases, with 11 bases between. This CDR3 is 14 amino acids long. The CDR3 bases are TGTGCCAGTAGTCCTAAATACCACACAGATACGCAGTATTTT. Amino acids: CASSPKYHTDTQYF.

This sequence joins TRBV7-2 and TRBJ2-7; 11 bases match TRBD1. The CDR3 is 15 residues long. Germline-derived CDR1 and CDR2 are SGHTA and FQGNSA. With 1 base clipped from V and 4 bases from J, the junction kept 3 bases outside the gene matches. The CDR3 region has the DNA TGTGCCAGCAGCTTAGGGGACAGGGGGGTTTACGAGCAGTACTTC. Residues: CASSLGDRGVYEQYF.

The CDR3 loop reads CASKASGGTYNEQFF. As DNA, the CDR3 is TGTGCCAGTAAAGCTAGCGGGGGAACCTACAATGAGCAGTTCTTC. V gene TRBV19 combines with J gene TRBJ2-1; 10 bases are a match to TRBD2. Germline loops: CDR1 LNHDA, CDR2 SQIVND (reference sequence). V shed 7 bases, J shed 2 bases, and the junction held 5 bases outside the gene matches. This CDR3 has 15 residues.

V is TRBV7-2 and J is TRBJ2-3; no clear D gene. Germline V CDR1 and CDR2: SGHTA, FQGNSA. Trimming removed 2 bases at V and 0 bases at J, with 9 bases between. The CDR3 has 15 amino acids. CDR3 coding DNA: TGTGCCAGCAGCTTAATGTCTACTAGCACAGATACGCAGTATTTT. It specifies CASSLMSTSTDTQYF.

This chain links TRBV14 with TRBJ2-7; 13 bases match TRBD2. Trimming at V came to 2 bases and at J to 4 bases, leaving 5 bases not matched to a gene. Germline V gene sequence: CDR1 SGHDN, CDR2 FVKESK. The CDR3 runs to 16 residues. The CDR3 DNA reads TGTGCCAGCAGCCAATCAGGACTAGCGGGAGTTTACGAGCAGTACTTC. Its protein product is CASSQSGLAGVYEQYF.

The gene calls are TRBV7-9 and TRBJ2-7, with 11 nucleotides matching TRBD2. CDR1 is SEHNR, CDR2 FQNEAQ, per germline (reference sequence). Unmatched junction bases numbered 5, after V lost 2 bases and J lost 2 bases. The CDR3 has 16 residues. The CDR3 DNA follows: TGTGCCAGCAGCTTACTTCCTAGCGGGAGGACCTACGAGCAGTACTTC. This sequence encodes CASSLLPSGRTYEQYF.

J is TRBJ2-2 and V is TRBV4-1, with 8 bases matching TRBD2. The CDR3 has 16 residues. After removal of 0 bases from V and 5 bases from J, the junction contained 5 bases not matched to a gene. Germline CDR1 is MGHRA and CDR2 is YSYEKL. The CDR3 is CASSQDGAGVTGELFF. In nucleotides, the CDR3 is TGCGCCAGCAGCCAAGATGGAGCGGGAGTAACCGGGGAGCTGTTTTTT.

The chain recombines TRBV29-1 with TRBJ1-1; TRBD1 aligns across 7 bases. J lost 1 base, V lost 2 bases, and 7 bases had no gene match. Per the germline V gene, CDR1 is SQVTM and CDR2 is ANQGSEA. The CDR3 consists of 15 residues. The DNA for the CDR3 is TGCAGCGTTGAACCCCAGACAGGGACGAACACTGAAGCTTTCTTT. Protein: CSVEPQTGTNTEAFF.

The rearrangement joins TRBV29-1 to TRBJ2-7; 8 bases agree with TRBD2. The CDR3 sequence is 13 residues long. Trimming at V came to 7 bases and at J to 3 bases, leaving 8 bases not matched to a gene. Germline lookup yields CDR1 SQVTM and CDR2 ANQGSEA. The CDR3 bases are TGCAGCGCCTGGGCTAGCGGGCTCTACGAGCAGTACTTC. Translation: CSAWASGLYEQYF.

The chain uses TRBV28 and TRBJ1-2, with a weak D call TRBD1 (6 bases). CDR3 size: 13 residues. The germline V gene has CDR1 MDHEN and CDR2 SYDVKM. V lost 4 bases and J 4 bases, leaving 10 bases between the germline ends. The CDR3 DNA is TGTGCCAGCAGTTCGACGGACAGCTATGGCTACACCTTC. Its translation is CASSSTDSYGYTF.

The V and J genes are TRBV3-1 (or the pseudogene TRBV3-2) and TRBJ2-1, with 11 bases lining up with TRBD2. Looked up from germline, CDR1 is LGHDT and CDR2 is YNNKEL (reference sequence). This CDR3 comprises 16 residues. Losses at the gene ends were 4 bases for V and 9 bases for J; bases not matched to a gene: 11. Here the CDR3 reads CASSPGLAVVFGEQFF. Here the CDR3 DNA reads TGTGCCAGCAGCCCGGGACTAGCGGTAGTCTTTGGTGAGCAGTTCTTC.

In its sample, this clone was seen once. The chain combines TRBV11-3 with TRBJ2-3; TRBD1 matches at 7 bases. Trimming removed 5 bases from V and 6 bases from J; junction bases left unmatched: 11. Germline assignment: CDR1 SGHNT and CDR2 YENEEA. The CDR3 runs to 15 residues. The CDR3 region has the DNA TGTGCCAGCAGCCCCCGACAGGGACGAGGGGATACGCAGTATTTT. Translating it yields CASSPRQGRGDTQYF.

The chain is built from TRBV7-2 and TRBJ1-2; the D gene is possibly TRBD1 (5 bases). Per the germline V gene, CDR1 is SGHTA and CDR2 is FQGNSA. Trimming shortened V by 4 bases and J by 4 bases, and 16 bases separated the two germline ends. The CDR3 spans 15 residues. CDR3 nucleotide sequence: TGTGCCAGCAGCTCGCCCAGGGTTGAGACCTATGGCTACACCTTC. As protein: CASSSPRVETYGYTF.

V gene TRBV10-3 combines with J gene TRBJ2-3, with D tentatively TRBD1 (6 bases). CDR1 is ENHRY, CDR2 SYGVKD, per germline. V gave up 3 bases and J gave up 3 bases, with 13 bases separating them. The CDR3 sequence is 15 residues long. The DNA of the CDR3 is TGTGCCATCAGTGATTTGGGTCAGGGGACAGATACGCAGTATTTT. Residues: CAISDLGQGTDTQYF.

This sequence joins TRBV9 and TRBJ1-2; D is ambiguous. The V gene's germline CDR1 is SGDLS and CDR2 YYNGEE. The CDR3 length is 11 residues. Trimming cost V 4 bases and J 3 bases, with 4 bases left between them. The CDR3 DNA reads as TGTGCCAGCAGCACGGACTATGGCTACACCTTC. Protein: CASSTDYGYTF.